The source of this T cell receptor (beta chain) is a study of cytomegalovirus exposure and HLA in healthy donors. Points from the study as a whole: Later work associated around 18,000 TCR beta sequences with HLA alleles at 0.05 false discovery rate. The productive fraction for most TCR beta V segments was about 87% or about 30% in an earlier analysis. CMV serostatus stood as the only immune exposure information on hand. Reports indicate that TCR beta sequences accurately predicted the HLA-A and HLA-B alleles of most subjects.

Of note for this clone: Its cognate antigen is unknown.

Germline values: CDR1 MDHEN, CDR2 SYDVKM. V lost 3 bases, J lost 6 bases, and 9 bases lay in between. This CDR3 has 13 residues. Vbeta (60) and Jbeta (13) primers were used in the PCR. Profiling relied on immunoSEQ multiplex PCR, and the TCRdb table lists in-frame clones only, not all of them. Here the sample spans 70,000 to 95,000 clones, around 80% being singletons. The J gene is TRBJ1-3, the V gene TRBV28; D is ambiguous. Sequenced: PBMCs. The source of this sequence is a male donor in good health and CMV-seronegative. The CDR3 loop reads CASSLEGLNTIYF. Here the CDR3 DNA reads TGTGCCAGCAGTTTGGAAGGACTAAACACCATATATTTT.